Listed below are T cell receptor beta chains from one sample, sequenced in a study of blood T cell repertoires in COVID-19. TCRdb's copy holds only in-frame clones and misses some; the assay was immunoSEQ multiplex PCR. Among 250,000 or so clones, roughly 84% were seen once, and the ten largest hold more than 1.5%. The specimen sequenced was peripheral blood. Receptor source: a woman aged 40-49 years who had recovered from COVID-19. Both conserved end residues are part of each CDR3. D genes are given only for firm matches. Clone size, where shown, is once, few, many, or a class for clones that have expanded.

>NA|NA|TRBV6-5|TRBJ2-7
TGTGCCAGCAGTTACTCGTACCAGACCTACGAGCAGTACTTC
CASSYSYQTYEQYF
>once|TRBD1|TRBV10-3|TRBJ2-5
TGTGCCATCAGTGAGCGGGGACAGCCCGTGGAGACCCAGTACTTC
CAISERGQPVETQYF
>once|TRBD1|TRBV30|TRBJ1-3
TGTGCCTGGAGCCGGGGCAGGGGGAGAAACACCATATATTTT
CAWSRGRGRNTIYF
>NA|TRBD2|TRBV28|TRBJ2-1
TGTGTGGCATCCGCGCGGGAGCAGGGTCAGTTCTTC
CVASAREQGQFF
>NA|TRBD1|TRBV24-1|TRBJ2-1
TGTGCCACCAGTGATTACAGGACAGGGGTCAATGAGCAGTTCTTC
CATSDYRTGVNEQFF
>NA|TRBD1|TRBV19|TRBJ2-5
TGTGCCAGTAGGCCATCGACAGGGCCAGAGACCCAGTACTTC
CASRPSTGPETQYF
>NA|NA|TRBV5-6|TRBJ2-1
TGTGCCAGCAGCTTGCCTCCCTACAATGAGCAGTTCTTC
CASSLPPYNEQFF
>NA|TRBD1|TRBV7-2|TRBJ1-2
TGTGCCAGCAGCCTAGGCGTTAGGGGGCGATTAGACTATGGCTACACCTTC
CASSLGVRGRLDYGYTF
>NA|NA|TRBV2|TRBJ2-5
TGTGCCAGCAGTGAACCTAGTCTTACGAAAGAGACCCAGTACTTC
CASSEPSLTKETQYF
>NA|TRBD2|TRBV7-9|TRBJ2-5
TGTGCCAGCAGCTTAGTTGAGGCTAGCGGAGGCCAAGAGACCCAGTACTTC
CASSLVEASGGQETQYF
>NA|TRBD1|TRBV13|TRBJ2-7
TGTGCCAGCAGCACAGGGACAGGGGCGAGCTACGAGCAGTACTTC
CASSTGTGASYEQYF
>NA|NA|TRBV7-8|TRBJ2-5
TGTGCCAGCAGCTTAGGCAGTCAAGAGACCCAGTACTTC
CASSLGSQETQYF
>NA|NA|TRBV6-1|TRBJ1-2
TGTGCCAGCAGTGAAGGCGGGGGGTCCTATGGCTACACCTTC
CASSEGGGSYGYTF
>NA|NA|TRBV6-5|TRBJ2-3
TGTGCCAGCAGAGGGGGCACAGATACGCAGTATTTT
CASRGGTDTQYF
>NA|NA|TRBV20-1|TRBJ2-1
TGCAGTGCTAGTTACTCTAGTTACAATGAGCAGTTCTTC
CSASYSSYNEQFF
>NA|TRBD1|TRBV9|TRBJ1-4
TGTGCCAGCAGCGTCGAATCCGGGACAGGGACAGAAAAACTGTTTTTT
CASSVESGTGTEKLFF
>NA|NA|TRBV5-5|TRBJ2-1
TGTGCCAGCAGCTTGCGGTTTCAGGGCCCCCAGTTCTTC
CASSLRFQGPQFF
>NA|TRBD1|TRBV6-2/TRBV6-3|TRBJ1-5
TGTGCCAGCAGTCGACAGGGATTAAGTCAGCCCCAGCATTTT
CASSRQGLSQPQHF